This note documents a single T cell receptor (beta chain) sequence. These data are taken from a study of blood T cell repertoires in COVID-19. Method: immunoSEQ multiplex PCR; TCRdb's copy keeps in-frame clones and lacks some. The sample lists some 120,000 clones, 74% occurring once. The CDR3 is made up of 13 amino acids. In germline, CDR1 is MNHEY, CDR2 SVGAGI. V lost 6 bases and J 4 bases, leaving 12 bases between the germline ends. This clonotype was obtained from a man at least 80 years old with COVID-19, enrolled during active disease. V gene TRBV6-5 combines with J gene TRBJ1-1; possibly TRBD1 for D (6 bases). Sequencing was performed on peripheral blood. The CDR3 DNA reads TGTGCCAGCAGCCTCGACAGGCGCACTGAAGCTTTCTTT. It encodes CASSLDRRTEAFF.